The 4 T cell receptor beta chains below all came from one sample that was sequenced in a study of CD8 T cells in Susac syndrome. The RNA, roughly 0.45 to 1 ug, was put through reverse transcription using random hexamers. A single record per CDR3 protein comes from TCRdb applying MiXCR to the immunoSEQ multiplex PCR reads. The profile covers approximately 100,000 distinct CDR3 sequences, with 80% to 95% appearing a single time and 0.12% taken by the ten largest. The sequencing input was CD8+ T cells from PBMCs. These receptors came from a human donor in good health.

The gene calls are TRBV7-2 and TRBJ2-7; TRBD2 aligns across 7 bases. This CDR3 comprises 14 residues. J gave up 3 bases and V 5 bases, and 7 bases lay outside the gene matches. The germline CDR1 and CDR2 sequences are SGHTA and FQGNSA. CDR3 residues: CASSPSRGGYEQYF. The CDR3 DNA sequence: TGTGCCAGCAGCCCCTCCCGCGGGGGCTACGAGCAGTACTTC.

The J gene is TRBJ1-1, the V gene TRBV11-2; 7 positions agree with TRBD1. Germline V gives CDR1 SGHAT, CDR2 FQNNGV. Trimming removed 5 bases from V and 6 bases from J; junction bases left unmatched: 6. This CDR3 has 13 residues. CDR3 in amino acids: CASSPGGFPEAFF. The CDR3 region has the DNA TGTGCCAGCAGCCCAGGGGGGTTCCCTGAAGCTTTCTTT.

This sequence joins TRBV28 and TRBJ2-7; 8 nucleotides line up with TRBD2. Germline-derived CDR1 and CDR2 are MDHEN and SYDVKM. Trimming took 6 bases from V and 0 from J; bases not matched to a gene: 16. This CDR3 contains 18 residues. CDR3 nucleotides: TGTGCCAGCAGCCGCGATGCCCTCGGGAGGGACCTCTCCTACGAGCAGTACTTC. Protein: CASSRDALGRDLSYEQYF.

The count of this clonotype is one. V is TRBV12-3 or TRBV12-4 and J is TRBJ2-5; D not resolved. Trimming removed 7 bases from V and 2 bases from J, with 17 bases in between. This CDR3 is 15 amino acids long. The CDR3 DNA sequence: TGTGCCAGCACCATCGCGGCAGAAAGACAAGAGACCCAGTACTTC. Translating it yields CASTIAAERQETQYF.